These T cell receptor beta chains were read from a single sample in a study of blood T cell repertoires in COVID-19. Repertoires were generated with immunoSEQ multiplex PCR, while TCRdb's copy carries only in-frame clones and drops some. The sample yields 60,000 to 95,000 clones, about 90% seen once. The specimen was peripheral blood. The receptors originated from a human donor in a cohort sampled during active COVID-19. Each CDR3 is given with its conserved first and last residue. The D gene is left open where the match is weak. Clone size is shown for a subset of rows, as once, few, many or a class of expanded clone.

CDR3: CAIGGAVNYGYTF
DNA: TGTGCCATAGGGGGGGCCGTGAACTATGGCTACACCTTC
V: TRBV10-3
D: NA
size: NA
J: TRBJ1-2

CDR3: CASLTDTQYF
DNA: TGTGCCAGCCTCACAGATACGCAGTATTTT
V: TRBV7-2
D: NA
size: NA
J: TRBJ2-3

CDR3: CASSYSISGGSFYEQYF
DNA: TGTGCCAGCAGTTACTCGATTAGCGGGGGGAGTTTCTACGAGCAGTACTTC
V: TRBV6-2/TRBV6-3
D: TRBD2
size: few
J: TRBJ2-7

CDR3: CASTLMVGVTGNTIYF
DNA: TGTGCCAGCACCCTAATGGTCGGGGTAACTGGAAACACCATATATTTT
V: TRBV7-9
D: NA
size: few
J: TRBJ1-3

CDR3: CASSDGTGGSTDTQYF
DNA: TGTGCCAGCAGTGACGGGACAGGAGGAAGCACAGATACGCAGTATTTT
V: TRBV6-4
D: TRBD1
size: NA
J: TRBJ2-3

CDR3: CASSEYWAGEETQYF
DNA: TGTGCCAGCAGTGAATATTGGGCAGGGGAGGAGACCCAGTACTTC
V: TRBV25-1
D: NA
size: NA
J: TRBJ2-5

CDR3: CASSTGQGGKDEQFF
DNA: TGTGCCAGTAGTACAGGACAGGGGGGTAAGGATGAGCAGTTCTTC
V: TRBV19
D: TRBD1
size: NA
J: TRBJ2-1

CDR3: CAWGQGHRGTQYF
DNA: TGTGCCTGGGGACAGGGGCACCGGGGGACCCAGTACTTC
V: TRBV30
D: TRBD1
size: NA
J: TRBJ2-5

CDR3: CASSQEQGSSGANVLTF
DNA: TGTGCCAGCAGCCAAGAGCAGGGTTCTTCTGGGGCCAACGTCCTGACTTTC
V: TRBV3-1/TRBV3-2
D: NA
size: NA
J: TRBJ2-6

CDR3: CASSHRGAGANTDTQYF
DNA: TGTGCCAGCAGCCACCGGGGAGCGGGGGCGAACACAGATACGCAGTATTTT
V: TRBV7-8
D: TRBD2
size: NA
J: TRBJ2-3

CDR3: CASSQQGNYGYTF
DNA: TGTGCCAGCAGCCAACAGGGGAACTATGGCTACACCTTC
V: TRBV3-1/TRBV3-2
D: NA
size: NA
J: TRBJ1-2